This T cell receptor beta chain derives from a study of control samples from healthy donors and cancer patients. Looked up from germline, CDR1 is SGHVS and CDR2 is FQNEAQ. V was trimmed by 5 bases and J by 1 base, leaving 8 bases between them. The CDR3 contains 14 residues. Sequencing was performed with immunoSEQ multiplex PCR; in TCRdb, only in-frame clones are kept and a portion is missing. The sample records 20,000 to 30,000 clones, 75% to 85% being singletons. Sequencing was done on a sample of PBMCs. The V and J genes are TRBV7-8 and TRBJ2-2; D remains ambiguous. The sequence came from a woman aged 55-70 years with head and neck cancer. CDR3 sequence: CASSRDQNTGELFF. The CDR3 DNA reads TGTGCCAGCAGCCGAGACCAGAACACCGGGGAGCTGTTTTTT.